This T cell receptor (beta chain) was captured in a study of T cell responses to AZD1222 COVID-19 vaccine. Regarding this clone: Its antigen is unknown.

Points from the study as a whole: After two AZD1222 doses, spike-specific TCR breadth and depth rose versus day 0. Donors, mostly white British, included more females; clonal diversity was possibly underestimated. Regions left unmutated in variants are reportedly the target of nearly half of spike-specific TCRs. Researchers report vaccine-associated CD4 TCRs spanning spike, with dominance at 160-218 and 743-854.

Clones were read by immunoSEQ multiplex PCR, and TCRdb kept only the in-frame ones, dropping some. The table has some 140,000 clones, 70% to 90% seen once. The V gene's germline CDR1 is LGHDT and CDR2 YNNKEL (reference sequence). Trimming cost V 4 bases and J 0 bases, with 8 bases left between them. CDR3 length equals 14 residues. This rearrangement joins TRBV3-1 (or the pseudogene TRBV3-2) to TRBJ2-3; tentative D call: TRBD1 (5 bases). The origin of this receptor is an adult in good health. Sequencing was performed on peripheral blood, taken on day 0 of AZD1222 vaccination. This chain's CDR3 is CASSPRTSTDTQYF. DNA for the CDR3: TGTGCCAGCAGCCCTCGGACAAGCACAGATACGCAGTATTTT.